This TCR beta chain originates from a study of metastatic and nonmetastatic thyroid tumors. Study as a whole: The authors compared repertoires across blood and tumor or nodule tissue from malignant and benign thyroid patients. Study-wide points: Significantly higher TCR beta diversity was reportedly seen in malignant thyroid tumors than benign nodules, in blood and tumor.

All patients were untreated before thyroid surgery. In the original processing: Clinicopathological groups of papillary thyroid cancer showed CDR3 differences that were used to build a distant-metastasis classifier. TCRdb called clones again from the PCR reads with MiXCR. What appears here as the V and J calls and clone size reflects TCRdb's work, not the paper's. Among around 5,000 clones listed, 28% were seen once. This clone rates as medium-sized (0.01 to 0.1%). Its target is not known. Trimming took off 4 bases at V and 7 bases at J, with 14 bases between the two ends. This CDR3 comprises 14 residues. Germline loops: CDR1 PRHDT, CDR2 FYEKMQ (reference sequence).

The clonotype comes from a female donor with papillary thyroid cancer or a benign thyroid nodule (not recorded which). Some clones in this sample may be carry-over from other donors' samples. The genes are TRBV13 and TRBJ2-1, with D unclear. The specimen was adjacent normal tissue. The CDR3 spells CASSYFERMNEQFF. The DNA of the CDR3 is TGTGCCAGCAGCTACTTCGAGAGGATGAATGAGCAGTTCTTC.